These 29 T cell receptor beta chains were sequenced from one sample in a study of T cell responses to AZD1222 COVID-19 vaccine. Sequencing used immunoSEQ multiplex PCR; TCRdb keeps in-frame clones, though not all of them. Among approximately 100,000 clones listed, roughly 87% were seen once. This sample comprised peripheral blood, obtained 28 days after the second AZD1222 dose. These TCRs come from an adult who received the AZD1222 COVID-19 vaccine.

This clone was found once. This chain links TRBV5-1 with TRBJ2-2; D is undetermined. The CDR3 length is 15 residues. Germline assignment: CDR1 SGHRS and CDR2 YFSETQ. Between the trimmed V and J ends, which lost 0 bases and 3 bases, there was a span of 9 bases. CDR3 sequence (DNA): TGCGCCAGCAGCTTGGTGGGGTCACACACCGGGGAGCTGTTTTTT. It codes for CASSLVGSHTGELFF. Filled out from reference TRBV5-1 and TRBJ2-2, the complete variable domain reads KAGVTQTPRYLIKTRGQQVTLSCSPISGHRSVSWYQQTPGQGLQFLFEYFSETQRNKGNFPGRFSGRQFSNSRSEMNVSTLELGDSALYLCASSLVGSHTGELFFGEGSRLTVL.

This clone was seen a single time. V usage is TRBV6-4 and J usage is TRBJ2-1; a possible D gene is TRBD2 (7 bases). The CDR3 has 14 residues. V lost 5 bases and J 8 bases, leaving 16 bases between the germline ends. Germline CDR1 and CDR2: MRHNA and SNTAGT. Here the CDR3 reads CASSLPGGRDEQFF. DNA of the CDR3: TGTGCCAGCAGTTTACCGGGGGGCCGAGATGAGCAGTTCTTC.

This chain joins TRBV7-3 and TRBJ2-3, with D perhaps matching TRBD1 or TRBD2 (5 bases each). Germline V gene data show CDR1 as SGHTA and CDR2 as FQGTGA. This CDR3 has 15 amino acids. Between the trimmed V and J ends, which lost 4 bases and 4 bases, there was a span of 15 bases. CDR3 nucleotides: TGTGCCAGCAGCTCCGGACGGGTGGGGGCAGATACGCAGTATTTT. Translating gives CASSSGRVGADTQYF.

This chain links TRBV2 with TRBJ2-3; TRBD2 agrees at 9 bases. CDR3 length: 14 amino acids. Trimming cost V 8 bases and J 6 bases; bases outside gene matches: 9. The germline CDR1 and CDR2 sequences are SNHLY and FYNNEI. CDR3 in DNA: TGTGCCAGCGAACGAAGGCTAGCGGGGGATACGCAGTATTTT. Translating gives CASERRLAGDTQYF.

In its sample, this clone was seen once. This rearrangement joins TRBV7-2 to TRBJ2-3; D remains ambiguous. The germline V gene has CDR1 SGHTA and CDR2 FQGNSA. The V and J ends lost 5 bases and 2 bases respectively, with 8 bases between them. The CDR3 loop spans 13 amino acids. The CDR3 DNA follows: TGTGCCAGCAGCCCGGGCCCCACAGATACGCAGTATTTT. It translates to CASSPGPTDTQYF.

CDR3: CASSYSSVSGGNTIYF. DNA of the CDR3: TGTGCCAGCAGTTACTCGAGTGTCAGTGGTGGAAACACCATATATTTT. The rearrangement uses TRBV6-5 and TRBJ1-3; D gene unclear. V shed 0 bases and J shed 3 bases, with 12 bases lying between them. CDR1 and CDR2 from the germline V gene are MNHEY and SVGAGI. The length of the CDR3 is 16 residues.

This chain links TRBV15 with TRBJ2-7; TRBD1 agrees at 7 bases. The CDR3 spans 14 residues. Germline V gene lookup returns CDR1 LNHNV and CDR2 YYDKDF (reference sequence). Trimming cost V 3 bases and J 4 bases; bases outside gene matches: 6. CDR3 DNA sequence: TGTGCCACCAGCAGGGACAGGCGAAATTACGAGCAGTACTTC. This gives the protein CATSRDRRNYEQYF.

This clone has just one count. This chain joins TRBV7-8 and TRBJ2-7; D perhaps matches TRBD1 (5 bases). Germline V gene data show CDR1 as SGHVS and CDR2 as FQNEAQ. There are 14 residues in the CDR3. V lost 1 base and J 3 bases, leaving 10 bases between the germline ends. As DNA, the CDR3 is TGTGCCAGCAGCTTAGAGGTCAGGGACTACGAGCAGTACTTC. This encodes CASSLEVRDYEQYF.

The chain has TRBV6-5 and TRBJ1-3; TRBD1 matches at 8 bases. The CDR3 is made up of 14 amino acids. Losses at the gene ends were 8 bases for V and 4 bases for J; bases not matched to a gene: 7. Germline-derived CDR1 and CDR2 are MNHEY and SVGAGI. The CDR3 loop is CASAKTGEGNTIYF. CDR3 coding DNA: TGTGCCAGCGCCAAGACAGGGGAAGGAAACACCATATATTTT.

This chain connects TRBV13 to TRBJ2-3, with 11 bases lining up with TRBD2. Germline V CDR1 and CDR2: PRHDT, FYEKMQ (reference sequence). Trimming removed 5 bases from V and 4 bases from J; junction bases left unmatched: 14. The CDR3 sequence is 18 residues long. CDR3 bases: TGTGCCAGCAGCCCGCCCCCGGCTAGCGGGGGGCCATCAGATACGCAGTATTTT. Protein sequence: CASSPPPASGGPSDTQYF. Supplemented by reference TRBV13 and TRBJ2-3, the full variable domain reads AAGVIQSPRHLIKEKRETATLKCYPIPRHDTVYWYQQGPGQDPQFLISFYEKMQSDKGSIPDRFSAQQFSDYHSELNMSSLELGDSALYFCASSPPPASGGPSDTQYFGPGTRLTVL.

V usage is TRBV6-5 and J usage is TRBJ1-2; D might be TRBD1 (5 bases). Germline loops: CDR1 MNHEY, CDR2 SVGAGI. With 6 bases removed from V and 2 bases from J, the gap between germline ends came to 10 bases. The CDR3 runs 13 residues. For the CDR3, the DNA is TGTGCCAGCAGGAGGGGCCTGAACTATGGCTACACCTTC. Its protein product is CASRRGLNYGYTF.

The chain carries TRBV7-2 and TRBJ1-2; D unresolved. Germline CDR1 reads SGHTA; CDR2 reads FQGNSA. The CDR3 spans 14 residues. The ends were cut back, 2 bases at V and 4 bases at J, with 11 bases in the middle. The CDR3 nucleotides are TGTGCCAGCAGCTTACCCCTGCCGCTCTATGGCTACACCTTC. It codes for CASSLPLPLYGYTF.

The rearrangement links TRBV7-6 to TRBJ2-2; 9 bases map to TRBD1. This CDR3 spans 15 amino acids. Germline V gene sequence: CDR1 SGHVS, CDR2 FNYEAQ. V was pared by 1 base and J by 4 bases, with 1 base of the junction left unmatched. The CDR3 reads CASSLGQGGTGELFF. DNA of the CDR3: TGTGCCAGCAGCTTAGGACAGGGGGGCACCGGGGAGCTGTTTTTT.

The V gene is TRBV4-3, the J gene TRBJ1-3; possibly TRBD1 for D (5 bases). Deletions cut 1 base from V and 0 bases from J, with 16 bases between. There are 18 residues in the CDR3. Germline-derived CDR1 and CDR2 are LGHNA and YSLEER. The CDR3 DNA reads TGCGCCAGCAGCCAAGTCGGGCAGGGACCTTACTCTGGAAACACCATATATTTT. It codes for CASSQVGQGPYSGNTIYF.

The rearrangement uses TRBV5-6 and TRBJ1-1, with no clear D. Germline CDR1 and CDR2: SGHDT and YYEEEE. Trimming pared 4 bases from V and 1 base from J, leaving 11 bases between. CDR3 length: 14 amino acids. CDR3 loop: CASSKDGGNTEAFF. CDR3 bases: TGTGCCAGCAGCAAGGACGGTGGGAACACTGAAGCTTTCTTT.

The chain links TRBV5-1 to TRBJ2-5; no clear D gene. Germline V gene data show CDR1 as SGHRS and CDR2 as YFSETQ. The CDR3 contains 21 residues. The V end lost 7 bases, the J end lost 3 bases, and 37 bases lay between the germline ends. In DNA, the CDR3 is TGCGCCAGCCGAGTGGGGTTACCTCACCTCTCACTGGCTCAACCAGAAGAGACCCAGTACTTC. Translated: CASRVGLPHLSLAQPEETQYF.

The genes are TRBV29-1 and TRBJ2-3, with 9 bases aligning to TRBD2. The trim removed 5 bases at V and 5 bases at J, leaving 11 bases unmatched. This CDR3 comprises 15 residues. Germline assignment: CDR1 SQVTM and CDR2 ANQGSEA. CDR3 DNA sequence: TGCAGCGTTCCACTGGGCGGGGGGGTGGTAGATACGCAGTATTTT. It yields the protein CSVPLGGGVVDTQYF.

V is TRBV2 and J is TRBJ1-1; 11 nucleotides align to TRBD1. With 7 bases clipped from V and 5 bases from J, the junction kept 6 bases outside the gene matches. CDR1 is SNHLY and CDR2 is FYNNEI in the germline V gene. The CDR3 runs to 14 residues. The CDR3 region is CASTPGQGETEAFF. The DNA for the CDR3 is TGTGCCAGCACCCCGGGACAGGGGGAAACTGAAGCTTTCTTT. The full variable domain, in which reference TRBV2 and TRBJ1-1 provide the parts outside the CDR3, is EPEVTQTPSHQVTQMGQEVILRCVPISNHLYFYWYRQILGQKVEFLVSFYNNEISEKSEIFDDQFSVERPDGSNFTLKIRSTKLEDSAMYFCASTPGQGETEAFFGQGTRLTVV.

The chain recombines TRBV2 with TRBJ2-3; the D gene is possibly TRBD2 (5 bases). Germline assignment: CDR1 SNHLY and CDR2 FYNNEI. Trimming stripped 3 bases from V and 3 bases from J, with 16 bases between. CDR3 length: 16 residues. CDR3 region: CASSDGLALPTDTQYF. Here the CDR3 DNA reads TGTGCCAGCAGTGATGGGCTAGCACTGCCGACAGATACGCAGTATTTT.

J is TRBJ2-7 and V is TRBV2; possibly TRBD1 for D (6 bases). Looked up from germline, CDR1 is SNHLY and CDR2 is FYNNEI. V gave up 6 bases and J gave up 3 bases, with 15 bases separating them. The CDR3 spans 14 residues. CDR3 sequence reads: CASRLPQGLYEQYF. Here the CDR3 DNA reads TGTGCCAGCAGGCTTCCTCAGGGGCTCTACGAGCAGTACTTC.

In regard to this clone: One end of the junction varies from germline; a read error may be responsible. For the CDR3, the DNA is TGTGCTAGCAGCGCCGGGACTTCGACCACAGATACGCAGTATTTT. As protein: CASSAGTSTTDTQYF. The chain uses TRBV7-7 and TRBJ2-3; weak D call: TRBD2 (6 bases). CDR3 length: 15 residues. Germline CDR1 and CDR2: SSHAT and FNYEAQ (reference sequence).

In its sample, this clone was seen once. The V call is TRBV13, the J call TRBJ1-3; D unresolved. The CDR3 runs to 18 residues. V dropped 1 base and J dropped 4 bases, with 20 bases sitting between them. Germline CDR1 is PRHDT and CDR2 is FYEKMQ (reference sequence). The CDR3 here is CASSLEAADRLTGNTIYF. The CDR3 bases are TGTGCCAGCAGCTTAGAAGCTGCGGACCGATTAACCGGAAACACCATATATTTT.

V usage is TRBV5-1 and J usage is TRBJ2-7; D not resolved. Deletions cut 0 bases from V and 0 bases from J, with 13 bases between. The CDR3 contains 16 residues. Germline CDR1 and CDR2: SGHRS and YFSETQ. The CDR3 reads CASSLASTPNSYEQYF. In DNA, the CDR3 is TGCGCCAGCAGCTTGGCATCGACACCCAACTCCTACGAGCAGTACTTC.

This clone was recorded once. CDR3 sequence reads: CASGQGAGQPQHF. CDR3 DNA: TGTGCCAGCGGCCAGGGGGCTGGTCAGCCCCAGCATTTT. The chain links TRBV7-6 to TRBJ1-5; the match to TRBD1 covers 8 bases. This CDR3 spans 13 amino acids. The junction had 6 bases not matched to a gene; V was cut back by 8 bases and J by 6 bases. Looked up from germline, CDR1 is SGHVS and CDR2 is FNYEAQ.

The CDR3 coding sequence is TGTGCCTGGGGTCGACTAGCGGGGCAAGAGACCCAGTACTTC. It specifies CAWGRLAGQETQYF. The chain links TRBV30 to TRBJ2-5, with 11 nucleotides matching TRBD2. Losses at the gene ends were 5 bases for V and 2 bases for J; bases not matched to a gene: 4. The CDR3 is 14 amino acids. Germline V lookup: CDR1 GTSNPN, CDR2 SVGIG (reference sequence).

The V and J genes are TRBV18 and TRBJ1-1, with 7 bases matching TRBD1. The CDR3 runs to 15 residues. Trimming removed 5 bases from V and 0 bases from J; junction bases left unmatched: 6. Germline V CDR1 and CDR2: KGHSH, LQKENI. The CDR3 is CASSGTANMNTEAFF. The CDR3 nucleotides are TGTGCCAGCTCAGGGACAGCAAACATGAACACTGAAGCTTTCTTT.

J is TRBJ2-1 and V is TRBV7-3; D is possibly TRBD1 (6 bases). This CDR3 region has 13 residues. Germline loops: CDR1 SGHTA, CDR2 FQGTGA. The ends were cut back, 8 bases at V and 5 bases at J, with 13 bases in the middle. CDR3 region: CASSQGRDNEQFF. In DNA form, the CDR3 reads TGTGCCAGCTCTCAGGGGCGAGACAATGAGCAGTTCTTC.

This clone has a single count. The chain couples TRBV7-2 to TRBJ1-5; TRBD1 is a possible D gene (6 bases). CDR1 and CDR2 from the germline V gene are SGHTA and FQGNSA. The CDR3 spans 14 residues. The V end lost 8 bases, the J end lost 2 bases, and 13 bases lay between the germline ends. This CDR3 reads CASGGGSGNQPQHF. The CDR3 DNA reads as TGTGCCAGCGGTGGGGGCTCGGGCAATCAGCCCCAGCATTTT. Supplemented by reference TRBV7-2 and TRBJ1-5, the full variable domain reads GAGVSQSPSNKVTEKGKDVELRCDPISGHTALYWYRQSLGQGLEFLIYFQGNSAPDKSGLPSDRFSAERTGGSVSTLTIQRTQQEDSAVYLCASGGGSGNQPQHFGDGTRLSIL.

The CDR3, as DNA: TGTGCCAGCAGACACACGTTCTGGGCGAAGAGGCAGCCCCAGCATTTT. Translating it yields CASRHTFWAKRQPQHF. This sequence joins TRBV3-1 (or the pseudogene TRBV3-2) and TRBJ1-5; D unclear. Germline lookup yields CDR1 LGHDT and CDR2 YNNKEL (reference sequence). CDR3 length: 16 residues. Trimming left V 6 bases short and J 7 bases short, with 22 bases between.